A single sample is the source of the 8 T cell receptor beta chains below, sequenced in a study of T-cell memory formation after mild COVID-19. MiXCR was run by TCRdb on the 5' RACE reads, yielding one entry per CDR3 protein. The table shows fewer than 250,000 distinct CDR3 sequences, with around 16% occurring only once. Source material: PBMCs or a T cell subset sorted from them (not recorded which). All receptors derive from an adult woman who had mild COVID-19 (a few samples of this study predate the infection). Cell type and time point are not known.

This sequence joins TRBV7-8 and TRBJ1-5; no firm D call. V gave up 1 base and J gave up 0 bases, with 10 bases separating them. Germline V gene lookup returns CDR1 SGHVS and CDR2 FQNEAQ. The CDR3 runs 16 residues. CDR3: CASSLEGLYSNQPQHF. For the CDR3, the DNA is TGTGCCAGCAGCTTAGAAGGACTGTATAGCAATCAGCCCCAGCATTTT.

This clonotype was counted between two and nine times. CDR3 loop: CASSTDVFSYEQYF. The CDR3 DNA sequence: TGTGCCAGTAGTACGGACGTATTCTCCTACGAGCAGTACTTC. The rearrangement joins TRBV19 to TRBJ2-7; D gene ambiguous. CDR3 length: 14 residues. The V gene lost 4 bases and the J gene lost 0 bases, with 10 bases spanning the gap. Germline V gene lookup returns CDR1 LNHDA and CDR2 SQIVND (reference sequence).

A few counts support this clonotype. The chain links TRBV29-1 to TRBJ1-6, with unresolved D. Looked up from germline, CDR1 is SQVTM and CDR2 is ANQGSEA. The CDR3 runs to 13 residues. V shed 5 bases and J shed 7 bases, with 12 bases lying between them. CDR3 sequence reads: CSVLDGRNSPLHF. CDR3 in DNA: TGCAGCGTTCTGGACGGTCGAAATTCACCCCTCCACTTT.

There are a few counts of this clonotype. The chain couples TRBV9 to TRBJ1-1; 7 nucleotides align to TRBD1. Per the germline V gene, CDR1 is SGDLS and CDR2 is YYNGEE. The CDR3 has 15 residues. V dropped 0 bases and J dropped 3; count of bases not matched to a gene: 5. The CDR3 loop is CASSVEGRGYTEAFF. CDR3 DNA: TGTGCCAGCAGCGTAGAGGGCAGGGGGTACACTGAAGCTTTCTTT.

This clonotype was seen a handful of times. The chain uses TRBV5-1 and TRBJ1-2, with 7 bases matching TRBD1. The ends lost 0 bases at V and 6 bases at J; junction bases unmatched: 2. The CDR3 consists of 13 residues. The germline V gene encodes CDR1 SGHRS and CDR2 YFSETQ. This CDR3 reads CASSLEQGNGYTF. The CDR3 bases are TGCGCCAGCAGCTTGGAACAGGGGAATGGCTACACCTTC.

This clonotype turned up a few times. V gene TRBV4-1 combines with J gene TRBJ2-7, with a tentative D call TRBD1 (6 bases). The CDR3 loop spans 11 amino acids. V shed 0 bases and J shed 9 bases, with 6 bases lying between them. Germline CDR1 and CDR2: MGHRA and YSYEKL. CDR3 loop: CASSQEDRQYF. CDR3 DNA sequence: TGCGCCAGCAGCCAAGAGGACAGGCAGTACTTC.

This chain uses TRBV5-4 with TRBJ2-1; 14 bases are a match to TRBD2. The CDR3 is made up of 18 amino acids. Trimming took 5 bases from V and 0 from J; bases not matched to a gene: 7. Germline loops: CDR1 SGHNT, CDR2 YYREEE (reference sequence). CDR3 in amino acids: CASRSGLAGVPSYNEQFF. The CDR3 DNA reads as TGTGCCAGCAGGTCGGGACTAGCGGGAGTGCCCTCCTACAATGAGCAGTTCTTC.

The CDR3 sequence is CATSESGGSQPQHF. The CDR3 nucleotides are TGTGCCACCAGTGAATCCGGCGGGAGTCAGCCCCAGCATTTT. The genes are TRBV24-1 and TRBJ1-5; D unresolved. CDR3 size: 14 residues. V was trimmed by 4 bases and J by 6 bases, leaving 12 bases between them. The V gene's germline CDR1 is KGHDR and CDR2 SFDVKD.